Listed below are T cell receptor beta chains from one sample, sequenced in a study of identical twins. Via MiXCR, TCRdb re-called the 5' RACE reads, giving one row per CDR3 protein. This table holds 690,000 or so distinct CDR3 sequences, less than 10% found once. Another study also made use of these data, one on yellow fever vaccine responses in identical twins.

Sample: PBMCs. Source of these receptors: a woman between 18 and 29 years old in good health. Both conserved end residues are part of each CDR3. The D gene is left open where the match is weak. The size field is filled for only some rows; it gives once, few, many or a size class.

V	size	D	J	length	DNA	CDR3
TRBV11-2	.	.	TRBJ2-6	17	TGTGCCAGCAGCCCCGGACAGTTGAGCTCTGGGGCCAACGTCCTGACTTTC	CASSPGQLSSGANVLTF
TRBV5-5	few	TRBD2	TRBJ2-5	16	TGTGCCAGCAGCTTATTCGGACTAGCGCTTCAAGAGACCCAGTACTTC	CASSLFGLALQETQYF
TRBV15	few	.	TRBJ2-3	14	TGTGCCACCAGCAGTCAATACCTAACAGATACGCAGTATTTT	CATSSQYLTDTQYF
TRBV28	few	TRBD1	TRBJ2-7	12	TGTGCCAGTTATACAGGGGGTCGGGAGCAGTACTTC	CASYTGGREQYF
TRBV12-3/TRBV12-4	many	TRBD1	TRBJ1-6	14	TGTGCCAGCAAAGTAGGACAGGGGTATTCACCCCTCCACTTT	CASKVGQGYSPLHF
TRBV28	.	TRBD2	TRBJ2-7	14	TGTGCCAGCAGGGGGACTAGGGGAGACTACGAGCAGTACTTC	CASRGTRGDYEQYF
TRBV7-8	few	TRBD1	TRBJ2-5	16	TGTGCCAGCAGCTTAGGTGGGACAGGGATCCAAGAGACCCAGTACTTC	CASSLGGTGIQETQYF
TRBV2	few	TRBD1	TRBJ2-7	13	TGTGCCAGCAGTTGGACAGGGGCTAAAGAGCAGTACTTC	CASSWTGAKEQYF
TRBV6-4	few	TRBD2	TRBJ2-1	16	TGTGCCAGCAGTGTAGGGAGCGGGAGTGGGTACAATGAGCAGTTCTTC	CASSVGSGSGYNEQFF
TRBV11-2	.	TRBD2	TRBJ2-1	19	TGTGCCAGCAGCTTGGGGGGGGGGCTGGCGGGAGGCCCATACAATGAGCAGTTCTTC	CASSLGGGLAGGPYNEQFF
TRBV2	.	TRBD1	TRBJ2-7	14	TGTGCCAGCAGTGAAACAGGGGTAAACTACGAGCAGTACTTC	CASSETGVNYEQYF
TRBV20-1	few	TRBD2	TRBJ2-3	13	TGCAGTGCCCGAGCGGGAGTTCCAGATACGCAGTATTTT	CSARAGVPDTQYF
TRBV5-1	few	.	TRBJ2-1	11	TGCGCCAGCACGGCGGACAATGAGCAGTTCTTC	CASTADNEQFF
TRBV12-3/TRBV12-4	.	TRBD2	TRBJ2-5	16	TGTGCCAGCAGTACCCATGGCGGGAGTATCCAAGAGACCCAGTACTTC	CASSTHGGSIQETQYF
TRBV28	.	TRBD2	TRBJ2-1	14	TGTGCCAGCCGCAGCGGGAGTATCGGCGATGAGCAGTTCTTC	CASRSGSIGDEQFF
TRBV29-1	few	TRBD2	TRBJ2-1	13	TGCAGCGTTGTTGTGGCGGGAGAGCGGGAGCAGTTCTTC	CSVVVAGEREQFF
TRBV7-2	.	.	TRBJ2-7	14	TGTGCCAGCAGCTTAGCGCAAGGGAAGGACGAGCAGTACTTC	CASSLAQGKDEQYF
TRBV4-3	.	TRBD2	TRBJ2-2	18	TGCGCCAGCAGCCAGCGGATAGCGGGAGGGCCTTTATCCGGGGAGCTGTTTTTT	CASSQRIAGGPLSGELFF
TRBV3-1	many	.	TRBJ1-5	14	TGTGCCAGCAGCCAAGATAAGGGAAATCAGCCCCAGCATTTT	CASSQDKGNQPQHF
TRBV11-2	few	.	TRBJ2-5	17	TGTGCCAGCAGCTTACCATCCCTTGGGGGGCCTGGGGAGACCCAGTACTTC	CASSLPSLGGPGETQYF
TRBV11-2	many	.	TRBJ2-5	16	TGTGCCAGCAGCTTAGCCGGGAACCTGGGAGGAGAGACCCAGTACTTC	CASSLAGNLGGETQYF
TRBV3-1	.	TRBD1	TRBJ2-7	14	TGTGCCAGCTCGGGACAGTTGAACTCCTACGAGCAGTACTTC	CASSGQLNSYEQYF
TRBV4-2	many	.	TRBJ2-5	11	TGTGCCAGCAGCCAAGGACAGACCCAGTACTTC	CASSQGQTQYF
TRBV6-2/TRBV6-3	few	TRBD1	TRBJ1-5	14	TGTGCCAGCAGGGGGACAGGGGGCCTTCAGCCCCAGCATTTT	CASRGTGGLQPQHF
TRBV7-2	.	TRBD2	TRBJ2-2	15	TGTGCCAGCAGCGAAATAGCGGGGGGGCTCGGGGAGCTGTTTTTT	CASSEIAGGLGELFF
TRBV6-2/TRBV6-3	few	.	TRBJ2-7	13	TGTGCCAGCAGTTACGAAGGACGCTACGAGCAGTACTTC	CASSYEGRYEQYF
TRBV9	few	TRBD1	TRBJ2-7	15	TGTGCCAGCAGCGTGAGAGGCGACAGGGGCCACGAGCAGTACTTC	CASSVRGDRGHEQYF
TRBV4-2	few	TRBD2	TRBJ2-7	16	TGTGCCAGCAGCCAGGTCGGGACTAGCGGAGCCTACGAGCAGTACTTC	CASSQVGTSGAYEQYF
TRBV2	few	.	TRBJ2-2	15	TGTGCCAGCACAACGGAGATCGCGAACACCGGGGAGCTGTTTTTT	CASTTEIANTGELFF
TRBV2	.	.	TRBJ2-1	14	TGTGCCAGCAGTGAAGTCGGGCAGGGGTCTGAGCAGTTCTTC	CASSEVGQGSEQFF
TRBV19	.	.	TRBJ2-5	12	TGTGCCAGTAGACCTGAGGGAGAGACCCAGTACTTC	CASRPEGETQYF
TRBV7-2	few	.	TRBJ2-7	14	TGTGCCAGCAGCTTCAAGGGACCGAACTACGAGCAGTACTTC	CASSFKGPNYEQYF
TRBV20-1	few	.	TRBJ2-5	14	TGCAGTGCTAGAGATGGAAGGGCGGGAGAGACCCAGTACTTC	CSARDGRAGETQYF
TRBV5-1	few	.	TRBJ1-1	14	TGCGCCAGCAGCTTGGGGGGGGGGCAAACTGAAGCTTTCTTT	CASSLGGGQTEAFF
TRBV29-1	.	.	TRBJ2-5	14	TGCAGCGTTGAGCAGGGGACTTACCAAGAGACCCAGTACTTC	CSVEQGTYQETQYF
TRBV5-1	few	.	TRBJ2-7	16	TGCGCCAGCAGCCACGGTCGGACAGTCCGGGGATACGAGCAGTACTTC	CASSHGRTVRGYEQYF
TRBV12-3/TRBV12-4	.	TRBD1	TRBJ2-1	12	TGTGCCAGCAGGCCGACAGGGACTGAGCAGTTCTTC	CASRPTGTEQFF
TRBV29-1	.	TRBD1	TRBJ2-2	14	TGCAGCGTAGTACAGGGGGTGAACACCGGGGAGCTGTTTTTT	CSVVQGVNTGELFF
TRBV7-9	.	.	TRBJ2-7	16	TGTGCCAGCAGCCTACCTTCGGGCAGGGTCTCCTACGAGCAGTACTTC	CASSLPSGRVSYEQYF
TRBV10-3	.	.	TRBJ1-2	14	TGTGCCATCAGTGAAGCCAGCTTTAACTATGGCTACACCTTC	CAISEASFNYGYTF
TRBV6-5	.	.	TRBJ2-5	16	TGTGCCAGCAGTTACCGGTTAGCAGGGGCGAAAGAGACCCAGTACTTC	CASSYRLAGAKETQYF
TRBV4-3	.	TRBD1	TRBJ2-7	19	TGCGCCAGCAGCCAACCCCCGGGACAGAGCCGCCCCGACGCCTACGAGCAGTACTTC	CASSQPPGQSRPDAYEQYF